The present TCR beta chain was sequenced within a study of CD8+CD57+ T cells in acquired aplastic anemia. Germline loops: CDR1 LNHDA, CDR2 SQIVND (reference sequence). Trimming cost V 7 bases and J 8 bases, with 17 bases left between them. The CDR3 extends over 14 amino acids. Patients selected for sequencing had displayed CD8+CD57+ cell expansion by flow cytometry. The blood sampling took place in patients who had so far received no therapy. This clonotype was seen only once. The antigen remains unidentified. Points from the study as a whole: Roughly 30 CD8+ CDR3 sequences occurred in both the patients and the controls.

The study profiled TCR beta VDJ and CDR3 using genomic DNA as template. A single record per CDR3 protein comes from TCRdb applying MiXCR to the reads. The data contain approximately 190,000 distinct CDR3 sequences, approximately 50% of them singletons. J is TRBJ1-4 and V is TRBV19; tentatively, D is TRBD1 (6 bases). This sequence originates from a human donor with aplastic anemia. Material: sorted CD4+, CD8+, or CD8+CD57+ T cells (not recorded which) from PBMCs. The CDR3 protein is CASKQGRRGEKLFF. The CDR3 DNA reads TGTGCCAGTAAACAGGGCCGCCGAGGAGAAAAACTGTTTTTT.